The 31 T cell receptor beta chains in this list originate from one sample, sequenced in a study of blood T cell repertoires in COVID-19. The protocol was immunoSEQ multiplex PCR, while the TCRdb copy is restricted to in-frame clones and leaves out a portion. The sample carries about 180,000 clones, 80% to 85% recorded once. Sequencing used peripheral blood. The source is a middle-aged woman with COVID-19, enrolled during active disease.

The chain couples TRBV6-1 to TRBJ2-7; TRBD1 agrees at 10 bases. Germline V gives CDR1 MNHNS, CDR2 SASEGT. The CDR3 extends over 16 amino acids. V was pared by 4 bases and J by 4 bases, with 10 bases of the junction left unmatched. This CDR3 reads CASSASTGTGAYEQYF. For the CDR3, the DNA is TGTGCCAGCAGTGCCTCCACCGGGACAGGGGCTTACGAGCAGTACTTC.

The chain couples TRBV7-6 to TRBJ2-1; a weak D match, TRBD2 (5 bases). Germline V CDR1 and CDR2: SGHVS, FNYEAQ. V lost 2 bases, J lost 3 bases, and 11 bases lay in between. The CDR3 loop spans 15 amino acids. CDR3 protein: CASSLKLGYYNEQFF. The CDR3 region has the DNA TGTGCCAGCAGCTTAAAACTAGGGTACTACAATGAGCAGTTCTTC. The full variable domain, in which reference TRBV7-6 and TRBJ2-1 provide the parts outside the CDR3, is GAGVSQSPRYKVTKRGQDVALRCDPISGHVSLYWYRQALGQGPEFLTYFNYEAQQDKSGLPNDRFSAERPEGSISTLTIQRTEQRDSAMYRCASSLKLGYYNEQFFGPGTRLTVL.

This clone showed up just a few times. The genes are TRBV9 and TRBJ2-1, with 10 bases lining up with TRBD1. Looked up from germline, CDR1 is SGDLS and CDR2 is YYNGEE. J gave up 6 bases and V 4 bases, and 7 bases lay outside the gene matches. CDR3 length: 15 residues. CDR3 in DNA: TGTGCCAGCAGCACTCGGGACAGGGGACGCAATGAGCAGTTCTTC. As protein: CASSTRDRGRNEQFF.

This chain connects TRBV25-1 to TRBJ1-4; possibly TRBD1 for D (5 bases). The CDR3 is 16 residues long. The germline V and J ends were trimmed by 1 base and 2 bases, with 11 bases remaining between them. Germline lookup yields CDR1 MGHDK and CDR2 SYGVNS. The CDR3 loop is CASSELGVNTNEKLFF. As DNA, the CDR3 is TGTGCCAGCAGTGAATTAGGGGTTAATACTAATGAAAAACTGTTTTTT.

This rearrangement joins TRBV19 to TRBJ2-7; 9 bases are shared with TRBD1. The CDR3 consists of 14 residues. V was clipped by 4 bases and J by 0 bases; unmatched bases: 1. The germline V gene has CDR1 LNHDA and CDR2 SQIVND (reference sequence). CDR3 in amino acids: CASSRTGDSYEQYF. The CDR3 DNA is TGTGCCAGTAGTAGGACAGGGGACTCCTACGAGCAGTACTTC.

The chain uses TRBV6-5 and TRBJ1-5, with TRBD1 matching 10 bases. This CDR3 comprises 14 residues. The V gene end was trimmed by 11 bases and the J gene end by 2 bases; junction bases not matched to a gene: 6. Germline lookup yields CDR1 MNHEY and CDR2 SVGAGI. As DNA, the CDR3 is TGTGCCGGAAGCGGGACAGGGGGCAATCAGCCCCAGCATTTT. Its translation: CAGSGTGGNQPQHF.

The gene calls are TRBV27 and TRBJ1-2; D remains unclear. The germline V gene has CDR1 MNHEY and CDR2 SMNVEV (reference sequence). Trimming pared 8 bases from V and 2 bases from J, leaving 12 bases between. This CDR3 is 13 amino acids long. The CDR3 region has the DNA TGTGCCAGCGCCCCGCAGATCAACTATGGCTACACCTTC. Translation gives CASAPQINYGYTF.

This chain links TRBV5-6 with TRBJ2-2; 8 nucleotides agree with TRBD1. This CDR3 is 15 amino acids long. V lost 4 bases, J lost 3 bases, and 5 bases stayed unmatched. Germline-derived CDR1 and CDR2 are SGHDT and YYEEEE. Here the CDR3 reads CASSPGDRYTGELFF. CDR3 coding DNA: TGTGCCAGCAGCCCGGGGGACAGGTACACCGGGGAGCTGTTTTTT.

The V call is TRBV3-1 (or the pseudogene TRBV3-2), the J call TRBJ2-4; D is perhaps TRBD2 (5 bases). The CDR3 covers 17 residues. V was clipped by 0 bases and J by 0 bases, with 12 bases between them. Germline assignment: CDR1 LGHDT and CDR2 YNNKEL (reference sequence). The CDR3 DNA sequence: TGTGCCAGCAGCCAAGACCGACTGGGAGTAGCCAAAAACATTCAGTACTTC. Its translation is CASSQDRLGVAKNIQYF.

The chain is built from TRBV7-8 and TRBJ2-2, with D tentatively TRBD2 (6 bases). Trimming removed 6 bases from V and 9 bases from J, with 23 bases in between. This CDR3 has 16 amino acids. CDR1 SGHVS and CDR2 FQNEAQ come from the germline V gene. Here the CDR3 DNA reads TGTGCCAGCAGGGCTCGGGACTCGGAGTCAAGGCGGGAGCTGTTTTTT. This codes for CASRARDSESRRELFF.

This clone came up once. This chain's CDR3 is CASSPTGGYGYTF. The DNA for the CDR3 is TGTGCCAGCAGTCCCACAGGGGGCTATGGCTACACCTTC. The chain has TRBV6-5 and TRBJ1-2, with 8 bases that match TRBD1. The CDR3 consists of 13 residues. Germline values: CDR1 MNHEY, CDR2 SVGAGI. J was trimmed by 4 bases and V by 5 bases; bases with no gene match: 3.

The J gene is TRBJ2-5, the V gene TRBV18, with 12 bases matching TRBD2. V shed 1 base, J shed 4 bases, and the junction held 7 bases outside the gene matches. The CDR3 runs to 17 residues. Germline CDR1 KGHSH, CDR2 LQKENI. CDR3 DNA: TGTGCCAGCTCACCACTCGCTAGCGGGAGGGCCGGAGAGACCCAGTACTTC. Residues: CASSPLASGRAGETQYF.

The chain uses TRBV6-1 and TRBJ2-1, with a possible D match to TRBD1 (5 bases). The CDR3 totals 13 residues. Germline V gives CDR1 MNHNS, CDR2 SASEGT. V lost 2 bases, J lost 13 bases, and 15 bases lay in between. The DNA of the CDR3 is TGTGCCAGCAGTGAATCGTGGAGTCAGGGTCAGTTCTTC. Protein: CASSESWSQGQFF.

The chain links TRBV5-6 to TRBJ1-1; D is uncertain. This CDR3 has 13 amino acids. CDR1 and CDR2 (germline): SGHDT, YYEEEE. Trimming took 1 base from V and 4 from J, leaving 8 bases between them. CDR3 protein: CASSLILSTEAFF. The CDR3 DNA is TGTGCCAGCAGCTTGATCCTAAGCACTGAAGCTTTCTTT. The variable domain in full, with the rest retrieved from reference TRBV5-6 and TRBJ1-1, is DAGVTQSPTHLIKTRGQQVTLRCSPKSGHDTVSWYQQALGQGPQFIFQYYEEEERQRGNFPDRFSGHQFPNYSSELNVNALLLGDSALYLCASSLILSTEAFFGQGTRLTVV.

J is TRBJ1-2 and V is TRBV19, with 8 nucleotides matching TRBD1. Germline-derived CDR1 and CDR2 are LNHDA and SQIVND (reference sequence). The CDR3 length is 13 residues. With V trimmed by 9 bases and J by 7 bases, 10 bases remained unmatched. The CDR3 coding sequence is TGTGCCAGCCTGGGGCAGGGGGCTGCTGGCTACACCTTC. It specifies CASLGQGAAGYTF.

This clone occurred once. The J gene is TRBJ2-1, the V gene TRBV19, with D perhaps TRBD2 (7 bases). Germline loops: CDR1 LNHDA, CDR2 SQIVND (reference sequence). CDR3 size: 13 residues. V was cut by 6 bases and J by 7 bases, with 13 bases left in between. The CDR3 spells CASRSGTLNEQFF. The CDR3 DNA is TGTGCCAGTAGAAGCGGGACATTGAATGAGCAGTTCTTC. Using reference TRBV19 and TRBJ2-1 for the parts outside the CDR3, the full variable domain is DGGITQSPKYLFRKEGQNVTLSCEQNLNHDAMYWYRQDPGQGLRLIYYSQIVNDFQKGDIAEGYSVSREKKESFPLTVTSAQKNPTAFYLCASRSGTLNEQFFGPGTRLTVL.

V gene TRBV5-6 combines with J gene TRBJ2-5; 9 bases are a match to TRBD2. The CDR3 is 16 residues long. With 3 bases clipped from V and 2 bases from J, the junction kept 8 bases outside the gene matches. Germline CDR1 is SGHDT and CDR2 is YYEEEE. The CDR3 loop is CASSSSHSGRQETQYF. CDR3 nucleotides: TGTGCCAGCAGCTCGTCCCATAGCGGGAGACAAGAGACCCAGTACTTC.

The DNA for the CDR3 is TGTGCCAGCAGCAAAGGGGGACTAGCGGGAGGGCCGAATGAGCAGTTCTTC. Translation: CASSKGGLAGGPNEQFF. The rearrangement uses TRBV21-1 and TRBJ2-1; the DNA was not compared with TRBD2, the D call given in the table. TRBV21-1 is assigned pseudogene status. The CDR3 is 17 residues long.

The table lists this clone with a few counts. The V and J genes are TRBV6-5 and TRBJ1-6; no clear D. The ends were cut back, 6 bases at V and 9 bases at J, with 18 bases in the middle. In germline, CDR1 is MNHEY, CDR2 SVGAGI. The CDR3 is made up of 15 amino acids. CDR3 sequence reads: CASSLRSATSSPLHF. The CDR3 region has the DNA TGTGCCAGCAGCTTACGGAGTGCTACTAGTTCACCCCTCCACTTT.

This rearrangement joins TRBV9 to TRBJ1-2; 7 bases are shared with TRBD1. Germline trimming cut 1 base from V and 4 bases from J; bases unmatched to any gene: 4. The CDR3 has 14 residues. Germline V CDR1 and CDR2: SGDLS, YYNGEE. CDR3 nucleotides: TGTGCCAGCAGCGTATCAGGGGGTGGCTATGGCTACACCTTC. Its translation is CASSVSGGGYGYTF.

The chain uses TRBV27 and TRBJ2-7, with D possibly TRBD1 on 6 matching bases. The CDR3 contains 14 residues. Trimming removed 5 bases at V and 4 bases at J, with 15 bases between. Germline CDR1 reads MNHEY; CDR2 reads SMNVEV (reference sequence). This CDR3 reads CASSLTGTSYEQYF. Written as DNA, the CDR3 is TGTGCCAGCAGTCTCACAGGGACGTCGTACGAGCAGTACTTC.

The V gene is TRBV5-1, the J gene TRBJ1-4; D gene unclear. The CDR3 spans 13 residues. CDR1 is SGHRS, CDR2 YFSETQ, per germline. V was shortened by 4 bases and J by 6 bases, with 10 bases between the two germline ends. CDR3 sequence (DNA): TGCGCCAGCAGCACCGGGAATTATGAAAAACTGTTTTTT. This sequence encodes CASSTGNYEKLFF.

J is TRBJ1-1 and V is TRBV10-3, with D maybe TRBD1 (5 bases). Germline lookup yields CDR1 ENHRY and CDR2 SYGVKD. This CDR3 region has 16 residues. V dropped 0 bases and J dropped 5 bases, with 16 bases sitting between them. CDR3 in amino acids: CAISESWRAGGTEAFF. In nucleotides, the CDR3 is TGTGCCATCAGTGAGTCGTGGAGGGCCGGGGGGACTGAAGCTTTCTTT.

The count of this clone is one. This chain connects TRBV19 to TRBJ1-5; 7 positions agree with TRBD1. V was clipped by 5 bases and J by 7 bases; unmatched bases: 2. The CDR3 is 12 residues long. Germline V gives CDR1 LNHDA, CDR2 SQIVND (reference sequence). The CDR3 region is CASSQQGQPQHF. In DNA form, the CDR3 reads TGTGCCAGTAGTCAACAGGGGCAGCCCCAGCATTTT.

The J gene is TRBJ2-3, the V gene TRBV7-3, with D unclear. Germline values: CDR1 SGHTA, CDR2 FQGTGA. The CDR3 extends over 13 amino acids. V gave up 2 bases and J gave up 0 bases, with 3 bases separating them. CDR3 region: CASSLGSTDTQYF. The CDR3 DNA sequence: TGTGCCAGCAGCTTAGGCAGCACAGATACGCAGTATTTT.

The V gene is TRBV9, the J gene TRBJ1-1, with D unresolved. The V end lost 0 bases, the J end lost 8 bases, and 11 bases lay between the germline ends. The CDR3 length is 13 residues. CDR1 is SGDLS and CDR2 is YYNGEE in the germline V gene. CDR3 amino acids: CASSVGVAAEAFF. CDR3 nucleotide sequence: TGTGCCAGCAGCGTAGGTGTCGCGGCCGAAGCTTTCTTT.

The rearrangement joins TRBV11-3 to TRBJ2-7, with D possibly being TRBD1 (6 bases). CDR1 SGHNT and CDR2 YENEEA come from the germline V gene. Trimming pared 0 bases from V and 6 bases from J, leaving 9 bases between. This CDR3 region has 13 residues. The chain's CDR3 is CASSLEGAAEQYF. CDR3 nucleotides: TGTGCCAGCAGCTTAGAGGGGGCCGCCGAGCAGTACTTC.

The chain combines TRBV6-5 with TRBJ1-3; TRBD1 aligns across 8 bases. The V segment lost 7 bases and the J segment 4 bases; nucleotides outside the gene matches: 6. Looked up from germline, CDR1 is MNHEY and CDR2 is SVGAGI. This CDR3 has 14 residues. CDR3 residues: CASTMTGAGNTIYF. As DNA, the CDR3 is TGTGCCAGCACCATGACAGGGGCAGGAAACACCATATATTTT.

This chain links TRBV27 with TRBJ1-2, with 9 bases aligning to TRBD1. There are 19 residues in the CDR3. Looked up from germline, CDR1 is MNHEY and CDR2 is SMNVEV (reference sequence). J gave up 0 bases and V 9 bases, and 20 bases lay outside the gene matches. CDR3 sequence reads: CASTTLTGTGNGSNYGYTF. CDR3 DNA sequence: TGTGCCAGTACTACATTAACCGGGACAGGGAATGGGTCTAACTATGGCTACACCTTC.

This rearrangement joins TRBV9 to TRBJ1-4; 7 bases match TRBD1. Germline CDR1 reads SGDLS; CDR2 reads YYNGEE. Trimming cost V 4 bases and J 7 bases; bases outside gene matches: 10. This CDR3 contains 15 residues. This CDR3 is CASSPRQGGIEKLFF. CDR3 sequence (DNA): TGTGCCAGCAGCCCTCGACAGGGTGGTATTGAAAAACTGTTTTTT.

Here the CDR3 reads CASSLLGSGGSTDTQYF. For the CDR3, the DNA is TGTGCCAGCAGCTTATTAGGTAGCGGGGGAAGTACAGATACGCAGTATTTT. The V call is TRBV11-2, the J call TRBJ2-3; TRBD2 matches 9 bases. The CDR3 is 17 amino acids. Germline lookup yields CDR1 SGHAT and CDR2 FQNNGV. V trimming: 2 bases; J trimming: 3 bases; junction bases outside the gene matches: 9.